This TCR beta chain was documented in a study of a mutant IDH1 vaccine in newly diagnosed glioma. Study-wide context: Either 4-6 weeks after radiotherapy alone or alongside temozolomide, vaccination was begun. Earlier treatment was radiotherapy, temozolomide, or both, with most getting both. Notes on the study in general: The study observed vaccine-induced immune responses in approximately 93% of patients. Pseudoprogression appeared independent of alterations in top peripheral clonotypes.

V shed 4 bases, J shed 8 bases, and the junction held 3 bases outside the gene matches. The CDR3 contains 13 residues. CDR1 KGHSH and CDR2 LQKENI come from the germline V gene. Produced via immunoSEQ multiplex PCR; TCRdb's table is partial and in-frame only. The sample comprises about 48,000 clones, around 85% of which are singletons, and approximately 6.8% rests with the top ten. Time point noted: week 35, safety follow-up. A 20-mer mutant IDH1 peptide at 300 ug was injected subcutaneously with topical imiquimod. With regard to this clone: What it binds is not known.

This clonotype originated in a man aged 40-49 years with glioma. Material: PBMCs, obtained from a glioma patient whose treatment included an IDH1 peptide vaccine. The rearrangement uses TRBV18 and TRBJ1-4; 8 bases match TRBD1. CDR3 nucleotides: TGTGCCAGCTCACGGGGACAGGAGGAAAAACTGTTTTTT. Translated, it gives CASSRGQEEKLFF.